Shown below are 22 T cell receptor beta chains from a single sample sequenced in a study of shared clonotypes between healthy human individuals. Assay: immunoSEQ multiplex PCR; the TCRdb copy retains only in-frame clones and omits some. The sample carries some 650,000 clones, roughly 97% recorded once. The sample taken for sequencing was naive CD4+ T cells sorted from blood. Described subset: CD45RA+ positively selected. The source of these receptors is a woman in her twenties or thirties in good health.

This clone showed up just once. The V and J genes are TRBV25-1 and TRBJ2-2; no firm D call. This CDR3 is built from 15 residues. The germline V gene encodes CDR1 MGHDK and CDR2 SYGVNS. V lost 3 bases to trimming and J lost 0 bases, with 8 bases between them. In DNA form, the CDR3 reads TGTGCCAGCAGTGACAGGCTCTCGAACACCGGGGAGCTGTTTTTT. It specifies CASSDRLSNTGELFF.

V gene TRBV29-1 combines with J gene TRBJ2-1; a weak D match, TRBD2 (6 bases). Germline loops: CDR1 SQVTM, CDR2 ANQGSEA. V was shortened by 7 bases and J by 5 bases, with 15 bases between the two germline ends. The CDR3 has 13 residues. The CDR3 DNA reads TGCAGCGGGGCGGGACGGACTGACAATGAGCAGTTCTTC. Protein product: CSGAGRTDNEQFF.

The chain uses TRBV7-9 and TRBJ1-2; 10 nucleotides align to TRBD1. V lost 5 bases to trimming and J lost 7 bases; unmatched junction nucleotides: 7. The V gene's germline CDR1 is SEHNR and CDR2 FQNEAQ (reference sequence). This CDR3 comprises 14 residues. Written as DNA, the CDR3 is TGTGCCAGCAGCCCGACAGGGGGCCTCGGTGGCTACACCTTC. This encodes CASSPTGGLGGYTF.

The chain uses TRBV5-1 and TRBJ1-1; D unresolved. Per germline, CDR1 SGHRS and CDR2 YFSETQ. CDR3 length: 15 residues. V shed 7 bases and J shed 1 base, with 17 bases lying between them. The CDR3 loop reads CASYKLGSSNTEAFF. The CDR3 DNA is TGCGCCAGCTACAAACTGGGTAGTTCGAACACTGAAGCTTTCTTT.

The V call is TRBV6-5, the J call TRBJ2-2; D is ambiguous. V was pared by 6 bases and J by 7 bases, with 9 bases between. The CDR3 loop spans 12 amino acids. Germline V gene lookup returns CDR1 MNHEY and CDR2 SVGAGI. DNA for the CDR3: TGTGCCAGCAGCCTTTCACTCGGGGAGCTGTTTTTT. This encodes CASSLSLGELFF.

The chain employs TRBV27 and TRBJ2-1; TRBD2 is a possible D gene (6 bases). CDR1 and CDR2 (germline): MNHEY, SMNVEV (reference sequence). Trimming cost V 2 bases and J 0 bases, with 8 bases left between them. The CDR3 has 15 amino acids. The CDR3 DNA reads TGTGCCAGCAGTTTAGCGGGGAGCTCCTACAATGAGCAGTTCTTC. It specifies CASSLAGSSYNEQFF.

The chain couples TRBV5-1 to TRBJ1-6, with D uncertain. The V end lost 6 bases, the J end lost 7 bases, and 11 bases lay between the germline ends. The CDR3 has 13 amino acids. Germline values: CDR1 SGHRS, CDR2 YFSETQ. CDR3: CASNGDGNSPLHF. The CDR3 DNA reads as TGCGCCAGCAACGGGGATGGGAATTCACCCCTCCACTTT. The variable domain in full, with the rest retrieved from reference TRBV5-1 and TRBJ1-6, is KAGVTQTPRYLIKTRGQQVTLSCSPISGHRSVSWYQQTPGQGLQFLFEYFSETQRNKGNFPGRFSGRQFSNSRSEMNVSTLELGDSALYLCASNGDGNSPLHFGNGTRLTVT.

The CDR3 DNA follows: TGTGCCAGCTCGCCGACGGGGGCGGTAGAGACCCAGTACTTC. Translating it yields CASSPTGAVETQYF. The V and J genes are TRBV18 and TRBJ2-5; D could derive from TRBD1 or TRBD2 (6 bases each). V lost 6 bases, J lost 4 bases, and 15 bases lay in between. CDR3 length equals 14 residues. Germline V gives CDR1 KGHSH, CDR2 LQKENI.

The chain links TRBV28 to TRBJ2-2; perhaps TRBD1 as D (6 bases). The CDR3 sequence is 15 residues long. Trimming took off 2 bases at V and 0 bases at J, with 7 bases between the two ends. Germline CDR1 and CDR2: MDHEN and SYDVKM. The CDR3 here is CASSLRTANTGELFF. The CDR3 nucleotides are TGTGCCAGCAGTTTACGGACAGCGAACACCGGGGAGCTGTTTTTT.

This rearrangement joins TRBV5-6 to TRBJ1-2, with 8 bases identical to TRBD1. Germline values: CDR1 SGHDT, CDR2 YYEEEE. Trimming took 4 bases from V and 7 from J; bases not matched to a gene: 6. The CDR3 spans 13 residues. DNA for the CDR3: TGTGCCAGCAGCCTAGGGACAGGCCCTGGCTACACCTTC. Amino acids: CASSLGTGPGYTF.

The chain combines TRBV6-5 with TRBJ2-3; 7 positions match TRBD1. The length of the CDR3 is 15 residues. Losses at the gene ends were 6 bases for V and 5 bases for J; bases not matched to a gene: 11. Germline-derived CDR1 and CDR2 are MNHEY and SVGAGI. DNA of the CDR3: TGTGCCAGCAGCCACCTAACAGGGGCGGAAGATACGCAGTATTTT. Its protein product is CASSHLTGAEDTQYF.

The chain joins TRBV5-1 to TRBJ1-1; 9 bases agree with TRBD1. There are 15 residues in the CDR3. Germline loops: CDR1 SGHRS, CDR2 YFSETQ. With V trimmed by 3 bases and J by 3 bases, 6 bases remained unmatched. The CDR3 DNA follows: TGCGCCAGCAGCTCCGGGACAGGGCGGGACACTGAAGCTTTCTTT. Encoded protein: CASSSGTGRDTEAFF.

The genes are TRBV28 and TRBJ2-1; D gene ambiguous. Germline CDR1 MDHEN, CDR2 SYDVKM. The length of the CDR3 is 16 residues. With 6 bases removed from V and 8 bases from J, the gap between germline ends came to 23 bases. This chain's CDR3 is CASSPLERDRQDEQFF. The CDR3 DNA sequence: TGTGCCAGCAGCCCCCTCGAGAGAGACCGTCAGGATGAGCAGTTCTTC. The variable domain in full, with the rest retrieved from reference TRBV28 and TRBJ2-1, is DVKVTQSSRYLVKRTGEKVFLECVQDMDHENMFWYRQDPGLGLRLIYFSYDVKMKEKGDIPEGYSVSREKKERFSLILESASTNQTSMYLCASSPLERDRQDEQFFGPGTRLTVL.

V usage is TRBV20-1 and J usage is TRBJ2-5; D is uncertain. Germline V CDR1 and CDR2: DFQATT, SNEGSKA (reference sequence). This CDR3 comprises 11 residues. Trimming removed 7 bases at V and 0 bases at J, with 6 bases between. CDR3 region: CSVENQETQYF. The DNA for the CDR3 is TGCAGTGTTGAGAACCAAGAGACCCAGTACTTC.

CDR3 loop: CAWSSTRGNTDTQYF. Here the CDR3 DNA reads TGTGCCTGGAGTTCTACTAGAGGAAACACAGATACGCAGTATTTT. The chain uses TRBV30 and TRBJ2-3, with D possibly being TRBD2 (5 bases). The V end lost 2 bases, the J end lost 2 bases, and 14 bases lay between the germline ends. The germline V gene has CDR1 GTSNPN and CDR2 SVGIG (reference sequence). The CDR3 loop spans 15 amino acids.

The chain couples TRBV11-3 to TRBJ2-1, with a weak D call TRBD2 (5 bases). The germline V gene has CDR1 SGHNT and CDR2 YENEEA. This CDR3 is 15 amino acids long. V lost 1 base and J lost 2, with 9 bases in between. The CDR3 DNA sequence: TGTGCCAGCAGCTTAGGGTCCGGGACCTACAATGAGCAGTTCTTC. Amino acid sequence: CASSLGSGTYNEQFF. The full variable domain, its missing parts supplied by reference TRBV11-3 and TRBJ2-1, is EAGVVQSPRYKIIEKKQPVAFWCNPISGHNTLYWYLQNLGQGPELLIRYENEEAVDDSQLPKDRFSAERLKGVDSTLKIQPAELGDSAVYLCASSLGSGTYNEQFFGPGTRLTVL.

This clone was detected once. The chain combines TRBV28 with TRBJ2-2, with 8 positions matching TRBD2. Germline V gene data show CDR1 as MDHEN and CDR2 as SYDVKM. Trimming took 5 bases from V and 4 from J; bases not matched to a gene: 6. CDR3 size: 15 residues. DNA for the CDR3: TGTGCCAGCAGTCCCCCGGGGGGGGTCACCGGGGAGCTGTTTTTT. This gives the protein CASSPPGGVTGELFF.

This clone was seen just once. The chain employs TRBV18 and TRBJ1-5; D call uncertain. Between the trimmed V and J ends, which lost 5 bases and 1 base, there was a span of 12 bases. The germline CDR1 and CDR2 sequences are KGHSH and LQKENI. This CDR3 comprises 15 residues. The CDR3 bases are TGTGCCAGCTCATCGGCAGCCCTGAGCAATCAGCCCCAGCATTTT. Its translation: CASSSAALSNQPQHF.

This clone was observed once. The V and J genes are TRBV18 and TRBJ2-7; D is tentatively TRBD1 or TRBD2 (5 bases each). V dropped 4 bases and J dropped 9 bases, with 16 bases sitting between them. Germline V gene data show CDR1 as KGHSH and CDR2 as LQKENI. The CDR3 totals 13 residues. The CDR3 DNA sequence: TGTGCCAGCTCACTCCTAGACAGTGAGGGGCAGTACTTC. Translation: CASSLLDSEGQYF.

In its sample, this clone was seen once. This chain joins TRBV6-5 and TRBJ1-2; D uncertain. The germline V and J ends were trimmed by 8 bases and 5 bases, with 15 bases remaining between them. The CDR3 is 13 amino acids. Germline assignment: CDR1 MNHEY and CDR2 SVGAGI. The CDR3 reads CASLGIGRYGYTF. The CDR3 DNA reads TGTGCCAGCCTAGGCATTGGGAGGTATGGCTACACCTTC.

The genes are TRBV4-2 and TRBJ1-5, with TRBD1 as a possible D gene (6 bases). Germline loops: CDR1 LGHNA, CDR2 YNFKEQ. V was trimmed by 4 bases and J by 2 bases, leaving 9 bases between them. The CDR3 spans 14 residues. The CDR3, as DNA: TGTGCCAGCAGCCTGTACAGGGGCAATCAGCCCCAGCATTTT. It encodes CASSLYRGNQPQHF.

The CDR3 loop reads CASSLDSGNTIYF. In DNA form, the CDR3 reads TGTGCCAGCAGCTTAGATAGCGGAAACACCATATATTTT. This rearrangement joins TRBV11-2 to TRBJ1-3; no definite D call. This CDR3 region has 13 residues. V lost 0 bases to trimming and J lost 4 bases, with 4 bases between them. Germline CDR1 is SGHAT and CDR2 is FQNNGV.